The 24 T cell receptor beta chains reported below all come from one sample, sequenced in a study of OX40 agonist ivuxolimab in advanced cancers. Profiling relied on immunoSEQ multiplex PCR, and the TCRdb table lists in-frame clones only, not all of them. The sample lists about 80,000 clones; roughly 85% were seen once. This specimen consisted of CD4+ or CD8+ T cells sorted from blood, obtained in a trial of the OX40 agonist ivuxolimab. The receptor source for this set is an adult with an advanced solid tumor such as melanoma, head and neck, liver or kidney cancer.

The genes are TRBV19 and TRBJ2-3; the D gene is possibly TRBD2 (5 bases). V was shortened by 1 base and J by 7 bases, with 15 bases between the two germline ends. Looked up from germline, CDR1 is LNHDA and CDR2 is SQIVND (reference sequence). This CDR3 has 15 residues. The chain's CDR3 is CASSIVEGPLYTQYF. In nucleotides, the CDR3 is TGTGCCAGTAGTATAGTAGAGGGCCCTCTCTATACGCAGTATTTT.

The chain carries TRBV29-1 and TRBJ1-2; weak D call: TRBD1 (6 bases). The CDR3 has 15 residues. Per the germline V gene, CDR1 is SQVTM and CDR2 is ANQGSEA. V was shortened by 7 bases and J by 6 bases, with 24 bases between the two germline ends. For the CDR3, the DNA is TGCAGCGCCTCTGGGGGCGCAGGGGCGCCCAATGGCTACACCTTC. It specifies CSASGGAGAPNGYTF.

This clone was detected only a few times. The rearrangement links TRBV10-3 to TRBJ1-2; D unclear. Germline V gene sequence: CDR1 ENHRY, CDR2 SYGVKD. The CDR3 extends over 14 amino acids. The germline V and J ends were trimmed by 6 bases and 8 bases, with 19 bases remaining between them. The DNA for the CDR3 is TGTGCCATCAGATATGATGGCCGCCCTGGGGGCTACACCTTC. Protein product: CAIRYDGRPGGYTF.

This chain links TRBV7-9 with TRBJ2-1; D uncertain. This CDR3 region has 12 residues. The V gene lost 1 base and the J gene lost 10 bases, with 8 bases spanning the gap. Germline CDR1 is SEHNR and CDR2 is FQNEAQ (reference sequence). Here the CDR3 DNA reads TGTGCCAGCAGCTTAGAGACGGAGGAGCAGTTCTTC. This codes for CASSLETEEQFF.

This clone came up once. CDR3 bases: TGTGCCAGTAGTACCGACAGACAGGTCAGGGGCTATGGCTACACCTTC. It encodes CASSTDRQVRGYGYTF. This chain links TRBV19 with TRBJ1-2, with TRBD1 as a possible D gene (6 bases). This CDR3 comprises 16 residues. V dropped 4 bases and J dropped 4 bases, with 19 bases sitting between them. Germline CDR1 is LNHDA and CDR2 is SQIVND (reference sequence).

The rearrangement joins TRBV6-6 to TRBJ2-1, with 11 bases matching TRBD1. The CDR3 runs 16 residues. After removal of 4 bases from V and 8 bases from J, the junction contained 10 bases not matched to a gene. Germline V CDR1 and CDR2: MNHNY, SVGAGI (reference sequence). The CDR3 DNA reads as TGTGCCAGCAGTTCCCTGGGACAGGGGGAAATCTATGAGCAGTTCTTC. Translation: CASSSLGQGEIYEQFF.

The chain employs TRBV4-3 and TRBJ1-5; D ambiguous. CDR3 length: 15 residues. Germline CDR1 is LGHNA and CDR2 is YSLEER. V dropped 0 bases and J dropped 2 bases, with 8 bases sitting between them. The CDR3 here is CASSQDAYGNQPQHF. In nucleotides, the CDR3 is TGCGCCAGCAGCCAAGATGCATACGGCAATCAGCCCCAGCATTTT.

To note about this clone: A read error may produce the germline difference seen at one junction end. The same CDR3 can be traced to other DNA sequences in this sample. The chain carries TRBV18 and TRBJ2-7; TRBD2 matches at 8 bases. This CDR3 region has 12 residues. Germline lookup yields CDR1 KGHSH and CDR2 LQKENI. The CDR3 here is CASSVAGNEQYF. The DNA for the CDR3 is TGCGCCAGCTCAGTAGCGGGAAACGAGCAGTACTTC.

The CDR3 loop reads CASSLFVGYYGYTF. The CDR3 DNA is TGTGCCAGCAGTTTATTCGTAGGGTACTATGGCTACACCTTC. This chain connects TRBV28 to TRBJ1-2; D unresolved. The CDR3 loop spans 14 amino acids. V was shortened by 1 base and J by 3 bases, with 9 bases between the two germline ends. Germline V gene lookup returns CDR1 MDHEN and CDR2 SYDVKM.

The chain recombines TRBV5-1 with TRBJ2-6; D uncertain. CDR3 size: 13 residues. V gave up 5 bases and J gave up 0 bases, with 3 bases separating them. In germline, CDR1 is SGHRS, CDR2 YFSETQ. CDR3 sequence: CASRDSGANVLTF. Here the CDR3 DNA reads TGCGCCAGCAGAGACTCTGGGGCCAACGTCCTGACTTTC.

The V call is TRBV12-5, the J call TRBJ2-5, with 11 bases identical to TRBD2. The J call is in doubt because the DNA end fits TRBJ2-7 better. CDR1 and CDR2 from the germline V gene are LGHNT and FRNRAP. The CDR3 is made up of 17 amino acids. The CDR3 DNA reads as TGTGCTAGTGGTTTGGGCGCAGGACTAGCGGGTCCACACGAGCAGTACTTC. Amino acids: CASGLGAGLAGPHEQYF.

The chain links TRBV27 to TRBJ1-5; D remains ambiguous. V lost 6 bases to trimming and J lost 1 base, with 10 bases between them. Germline V lookup: CDR1 MNHEY, CDR2 SMNVEV (reference sequence). The CDR3 is made up of 14 amino acids. The CDR3 DNA sequence: TGTGCCAGCAGGGAAATGGGAAGCAATCAGCCCCAGCATTTT. It specifies CASREMGSNQPQHF.

The sample holds one count of this clone. The rearrangement links TRBV7-2 to TRBJ2-7; tentative D call: TRBD1 (5 bases). Germline-derived CDR1 and CDR2 are SGHTA and FQGNSA. The length of the CDR3 is 14 residues. Trimming cost V 7 bases and J 0 bases, with 13 bases left between them. CDR3 coding DNA: TGTGCCAGCACCACCGACAGCCTCTCCTACGAGCAGTACTTC. It codes for CASTTDSLSYEQYF.

The V gene is TRBV6-5, the J gene TRBJ2-7, with TRBD1 identical over 10 bases. CDR1 and CDR2 from the germline V gene are MNHEY and SVGAGI. V gave up 9 bases and J gave up 2 bases; unmatched junction bases: 1. The CDR3 sequence is 12 residues long. The CDR3 DNA follows: TGTGCCAGTGGGACAGGGGCCTACGAGCAGTACTTC. Translated: CASGTGAYEQYF.

The chain recombines TRBV2 with TRBJ1-2; D uncertain. Germline V gene lookup returns CDR1 SNHLY and CDR2 FYNNEI. V was trimmed by 3 bases and J by 2 bases, leaving 7 bases between them. This CDR3 has 13 residues. CDR3 region: CASSDQENYGYTF. As DNA, the CDR3 is TGTGCCAGCAGTGATCAGGAGAACTATGGCTACACCTTC.

This chain connects TRBV7-2 to TRBJ2-3; TRBD2 aligns across 10 bases. The V gene end was trimmed by 6 bases and the J gene end by 3 bases; junction bases not matched to a gene: 12. Germline CDR1 is SGHTA and CDR2 is FQGNSA. CDR3 size: 17 residues. The CDR3 nucleotides read TGTGCCAGCAGTCCCTTACGTAGCGGGAGGACTACAGATACGCAGTATTTT. Translated, it gives CASSPLRSGRTTDTQYF.

The chain uses TRBV11-2 and TRBJ2-5; tentatively, D is TRBD1 (6 bases). The V end was cut by 3 bases, the J end by 5 bases, with 16 bases between. Germline values: CDR1 SGHAT, CDR2 FQNNGV. The CDR3 has 15 amino acids. Here the CDR3 reads CASSLAGAAKETQYF. The CDR3, as DNA: TGTGCCAGCAGCTTGGCAGGGGCCGCCAAGGAGACCCAGTACTTC.

A few counts support this clone. In the same sample, other DNA sequences code for this CDR3. V gene TRBV5-1 combines with J gene TRBJ2-3; D is uncertain. The V end lost 0 bases, the J end lost 3 bases, and 8 bases lay between the germline ends. This CDR3 has 14 amino acids. Germline V gene lookup returns CDR1 SGHRS and CDR2 YFSETQ. DNA for the CDR3: TGCGCCAGCAGCTTGGATGGCGCGACAGATACGCAGTATTTT. Its translation is CASSLDGATDTQYF.

The CDR3 nucleotides read TGTGCCAGCAGCTTAAGGACAGACACGTTTTCTAGCTCTAATTCACCCCTCCACTTT. This gives the protein CASSLRTDTFSSSNSPLHF. The chain couples TRBV7-2 to TRBJ1-6, with D tentatively TRBD1 (6 bases). This CDR3 spans 19 amino acids. The germline V gene has CDR1 SGHTA and CDR2 FQGNSA. V was trimmed by 2 bases and J by 6 bases, leaving 23 bases between them.

The chain uses TRBV7-2 and TRBJ2-1, with TRBD1 matching 8 bases. With 8 bases clipped from V and 12 bases from J, the junction kept 12 bases outside the gene matches. Germline V gene lookup returns CDR1 SGHTA and CDR2 FQGNSA. The CDR3 length is 13 residues. In nucleotides, the CDR3 is TGTGCCAGCCGCCTACAGGGGGAGGTGGGGCAGTTCTTC. This sequence encodes CASRLQGEVGQFF. The full variable domain, its missing parts supplied by reference TRBV7-2 and TRBJ2-1, is GAGVSQSPSNKVTEKGKDVELRCDPISGHTALYWYRQSLGQGLEFLIYFQGNSAPDKSGLPSDRFSAERTGGSVSTLTIQRTQQEDSAVYLCASRLQGEVGQFFGPGTRLTVL.

This clone was recorded once. The chain combines TRBV5-1 with TRBJ2-7, with D tentatively TRBD2 (6 bases). The ends were cut back, 0 bases at V and 3 bases at J, with 10 bases in the middle. This CDR3 has 14 residues. CDR1 is SGHRS, CDR2 YFSETQ, per germline. CDR3 protein: CASSLAGVGYEQYF. The CDR3 DNA reads TGCGCCAGCAGCTTGGCGGGGGTCGGCTACGAGCAGTACTTC. Combining the CDR3 with reference TRBV5-1 and TRBJ2-7 gives the whole variable domain KAGVTQTPRYLIKTRGQQVTLSCSPISGHRSVSWYQQTPGQGLQFLFEYFSETQRNKGNFPGRFSGRQFSNSRSEMNVSTLELGDSALYLCASSLAGVGYEQYFGPGTRLTVT.

The rearrangement joins TRBV5-1 to TRBJ2-1; 7 bases are a match to TRBD1. The V segment lost 5 bases and the J segment 7 bases; nucleotides outside the gene matches: 12. The germline V gene encodes CDR1 SGHRS and CDR2 YFSETQ. The CDR3 extends over 15 amino acids. CDR3 region: CASRLDRPRRNEQFF. The CDR3 bases are TGCGCCAGCAGACTGGACAGGCCCCGTAGAAATGAGCAGTTCTTC.

This chain uses TRBV13 with TRBJ1-2, with D perhaps matching TRBD1 (5 bases). This CDR3 has 14 residues. The ends were cut back, 1 base at V and 5 bases at J, with 11 bases in the middle. The germline gives CDR1 PRHDT, CDR2 FYEKMQ (reference sequence). In DNA form, the CDR3 reads TGTGCCAGCAGCTTAGTGCTGGGGGTGTATGGCTACACCTTC. This codes for CASSLVLGVYGYTF.

The chain has TRBV10-3 and TRBJ2-1; TRBD2 matches 9 bases. The CDR3 has 15 amino acids. With V trimmed by 4 bases and J by 8 bases, 9 bases remained unmatched. CDR1 is ENHRY, CDR2 SYGVKD, per germline. CDR3 DNA sequence: TGTGCCATCAGTGCCTCGCGGGAGGGCCTTTATGAGCAGTTCTTC. Its protein product is CAISASREGLYEQFF.